Following are 29 T cell receptor beta chains from one sample sequenced in a study of shared clonotypes between healthy human individuals. Repertoires were generated with immunoSEQ multiplex PCR, while TCRdb's copy carries only in-frame clones and drops some. Counted here are some 530,000 clones, almost 80% occurring once; the ten biggest clones make up 12%. Material for sequencing was PBMCs. The source is a woman aged 35 to 49 in good health. Some clones in this sample may be carry-over from other donors' samples.

The rearrangement links TRBV2 to TRBJ2-7; no reliable D call. V gave up 5 bases and J gave up 2 bases, with 4 bases separating them. Germline V lookup: CDR1 SNHLY, CDR2 FYNNEI. This CDR3 comprises 11 residues. Here the CDR3 reads CASSPPYEQYF. CDR3 nucleotides: TGTGCCAGCAGTCCACCCTACGAGCAGTACTTC.

The J gene is TRBJ2-5, the V gene TRBV7-9, with 7 bases fitting TRBD2. V dropped 4 bases and J dropped 2; count of bases not matched to a gene: 7. In germline, CDR1 is SEHNR, CDR2 FQNEAQ (reference sequence). This CDR3 region has 15 residues. The CDR3 DNA reads TGTGCCAGCAGCTCCTTGGGGGGGAAACAAGAGACCCAGTACTTC. Amino acid sequence: CASSSLGGKQETQYF.

The chain joins TRBV10-3 to TRBJ1-2, with D uncertain. Germline values: CDR1 ENHRY, CDR2 SYGVKD. V dropped 10 bases and J dropped 0 bases, with 15 bases sitting between them. This CDR3 has 14 amino acids. CDR3 nucleotides: TGTGCCACAAAAAGGGTAGGGTCTAACTATGGCTACACCTTC. This encodes CATKRVGSNYGYTF.

The sample holds a few counts of this clone. The V gene is TRBV5-1, the J gene TRBJ2-7, with 8 nucleotides matching TRBD1. The CDR3 totals 16 residues. V lost 0 bases and J lost 3; bases outside the gene matches: 8. Germline V gene data show CDR1 as SGHRS and CDR2 as YFSETQ. CDR3 region: CASSLAMVQGVYEQYF. CDR3 sequence (DNA): TGCGCCAGCAGCTTGGCCATGGTACAGGGGGTCTACGAGCAGTACTTC.

The V call is TRBV5-1, the J call TRBJ2-5; TRBD2 is a possible D gene (6 bases). The ends were cut back, 5 bases at V and 5 bases at J, with 13 bases in the middle. The CDR3 has 13 residues. Germline CDR1 reads SGHRS; CDR2 reads YFSETQ. The CDR3 spells CASSKGSGETQYF. The CDR3 nucleotides are TGCGCCAGCAGTAAGGGGAGCGGGGAGACCCAGTACTTC.

This chain uses TRBV27 with TRBJ2-1; D not resolved. Germline V gene sequence: CDR1 MNHEY, CDR2 SMNVEV (reference sequence). The length of the CDR3 is 16 residues. Trimming pared 2 bases from V and 5 bases from J, leaving 16 bases between. CDR3 DNA: TGTGCCAGCAGTTTAGGGTTGGCGGTTTCGGACAATGAGCAGTTCTTC. Translating gives CASSLGLAVSDNEQFF.

The V gene is TRBV15, the J gene TRBJ2-6, with unresolved D. The length of the CDR3 is 23 residues. V was pared by 1 base and J by 0 bases, with 28 bases between. CDR1 and CDR2 from the germline V gene are LNHNV and YYDKDF (reference sequence). The CDR3 DNA sequence: TGTGCCACCAGCAGAGCTCTGACTCCCGTTAGTTTTACTCATACCTCTGGGGCCAACGTCCTGACTTTC. Translating it yields CATSRALTPVSFTHTSGANVLTF. The complete variable domain, with remaining parts taken from reference TRBV15 and TRBJ2-6, reads DAMVIQNPRYQVTQFGKPVTLSCSQTLNHNVMYWYQQKSSQAPKLLFHYYDKDFNNEADTPDNFQSRRPNTSFCFLDIRSPGLGDTAMYLCATSRALTPVSFTHTSGANVLTFGAGSRLTVL.

The rearrangement links TRBV5-8 to TRBJ1-5, with D unclear. The CDR3 is 13 residues long. The V gene lost 1 base and the J gene lost 4 bases, with 6 bases spanning the gap. The V gene's germline CDR1 is SGHTS and CDR2 YDEGEE. The CDR3 region has the DNA TGTGCCAGCAGCTTGTTTCTGAATCAGCCCCAGCATTTT. This encodes CASSLFLNQPQHF.

The rearrangement joins TRBV10-3 to TRBJ1-5, with D possibly TRBD1 on 6 matching bases. Trimming stripped 0 bases from V and 0 bases from J, with 12 bases between. Germline loops: CDR1 ENHRY, CDR2 SYGVKD. The CDR3 extends over 17 amino acids. CDR3 coding DNA: TGTGCCATCAGTGAGTCCCTAAACAGGGATAGCAATCAGCCCCAGCATTTT. Protein sequence: CAISESLNRDSNQPQHF.

The chain is built from TRBV10-3 and TRBJ2-2; TRBD1 is a possible D gene (6 bases). CDR1 is ENHRY and CDR2 is SYGVKD in the germline V gene. V lost 3 bases and J lost 5, with 10 bases in between. This CDR3 is 14 amino acids long. The CDR3 bases are TGTGCCATCAGTGACAGGGGAGTTACCGGGGAGCTGTTTTTT. It encodes CAISDRGVTGELFF.

The CDR3 region is CASSPRGVGEQYF. CDR3 nucleotide sequence: TGTGCCAGCAGTCCCCGGGGGGTGGGGGAGCAGTACTTC. The chain uses TRBV6-1 and TRBJ2-7, with 7 bases fitting TRBD2. The ends lost 5 bases at V and 7 bases at J; junction bases unmatched: 8. The V gene's germline CDR1 is MNHNS and CDR2 SASEGT. This CDR3 comprises 13 residues.

This clone has just a few counts. This chain joins TRBV18 and TRBJ2-2; D remains ambiguous. Trimming pared 3 bases from V and 7 bases from J, leaving 15 bases between. Per germline, CDR1 KGHSH and CDR2 LQKENI. The CDR3 totals 15 residues. In DNA, the CDR3 is TGTGCCAGCTCACCGGCAGACTCCGCCGGCGGGGAGCTGTTTTTT. It encodes CASSPADSAGGELFF.

The chain recombines TRBV27 with TRBJ1-2, with D maybe TRBD1 (5 bases). V shed 5 bases and J shed 4 bases, with 14 bases lying between them. The germline CDR1 and CDR2 sequences are MNHEY and SMNVEV (reference sequence). The length of the CDR3 is 14 residues. The CDR3 reads CASSQNTGFYGYTF. CDR3 nucleotides: TGTGCCAGCAGTCAAAACACAGGTTTCTATGGCTACACCTTC.

The rearrangement joins TRBV5-4 to TRBJ2-1; a weak D match, TRBD1 (6 bases). V lost 0 bases and J 2 bases, leaving 12 bases between the germline ends. In germline, CDR1 is SGHNT, CDR2 YYREEE (reference sequence). CDR3 size: 16 residues. CDR3 bases: TGTGCCAGCAGCTTGGCGGCCGGGACAACCTACAATGAGCAGTTCTTC. As protein: CASSLAAGTTYNEQFF.

The J gene is TRBJ2-3, the V gene TRBV10-1; no clear D gene. Germline V lookup: CDR1 WNHNN, CDR2 SYGVQD (reference sequence). This CDR3 is built from 15 residues. V lost 5 bases, J lost 3 bases, and 15 bases lay in between. The CDR3 sequence: CASSSAEKVTDTQYF. CDR3 sequence (DNA): TGCGCCAGCAGTTCGGCGGAGAAGGTGACAGATACGCAGTATTTT.

This clone was counted a few times. The chain carries TRBV11-2 and TRBJ2-7; 8 nucleotides match TRBD2. With V trimmed by 8 bases and J by 0 bases, 6 bases remained unmatched. Germline CDR1 and CDR2: SGHAT and FQNNGV. CDR3 length equals 14 residues. The CDR3 loop reads CASENSGSSYEQYF. The CDR3 region has the DNA TGTGCCAGCGAGAACAGCGGGAGCTCCTACGAGCAGTACTTC.

V usage is TRBV28 and J usage is TRBJ2-3; 8 positions match TRBD2. V lost 10 bases, J lost 7 bases, and 13 bases stayed unmatched. Germline V gene data show CDR1 as MDHEN and CDR2 as SYDVKM. The CDR3 is 14 amino acids. Here the CDR3 DNA reads TGTGCCACCCAACCGAGCGGGGGCAGGAATACGCAGTATTTT. Its protein product is CATQPSGGRNTQYF.

This clone showed up just a few times. At one end the junction does not follow the germline gene, possibly because of a read error. The genes are TRBV11-1 and TRBJ2-1; tentatively, D is TRBD1 (6 bases). The CDR3 is 13 residues long. The germline V gene encodes CDR1 SGHAT and CDR2 FQDESV (reference sequence). The CDR3 sequence is CAGSSEGDGEQFF. The CDR3 DNA follows: TGTGCCGGCAGCTCCGAGGGGGACGGTGAGCAGTTCTTC.

The gene calls are TRBV7-9 and TRBJ2-5; D gene ambiguous. Trimming removed 5 bases from V and 3 bases from J, with 10 bases in between. This CDR3 comprises 13 residues. Germline loops: CDR1 SEHNR, CDR2 FQNEAQ (reference sequence). The CDR3 loop is CASSPPGKETQYF. CDR3 nucleotides: TGTGCCAGCAGCCCGCCAGGCAAAGAGACCCAGTACTTC.

The chain links TRBV11-2 to TRBJ2-7, with no clear D. CDR1 is SGHAT and CDR2 is FQNNGV in the germline V gene. This CDR3 contains 17 residues. The ends were cut back, 1 base at V and 0 bases at J, with 16 bases in the middle. The CDR3 DNA reads TGTGCCAGCAGCTTAGTTCGAGGCGGAGCGAGCTCCTACGAGCAGTACTTC. Translating gives CASSLVRGGASSYEQYF.

The chain uses TRBV28 and TRBJ1-2; D might be TRBD1 (6 bases). CDR1 MDHEN and CDR2 SYDVKM come from the germline V gene. CDR3 length: 15 amino acids. The V end was cut by 7 bases, the J end by 0 bases, with 15 bases between. As DNA, the CDR3 is TGTGCCAGCACCTGGGGGGCAGGGACTAACTATGGCTACACCTTC. This sequence encodes CASTWGAGTNYGYTF.

Notes on this clone: The same CDR3 can be traced to other DNA sequences in this sample. The chain recombines TRBV28 with TRBJ2-7; 10 nucleotides align to TRBD2. V was pared by 5 bases and J by 0 bases, with 4 bases of the junction left unmatched. The CDR3 spans 15 residues. CDR1 and CDR2 from the germline V gene are MDHEN and SYDVKM. The chain's CDR3 is CASSTPSGSSYEQYF. The CDR3 bases are TGTGCCAGCAGTACCCCTAGCGGGAGCTCCTACGAGCAGTACTTC.

The chain couples TRBV6-6 to TRBJ1-1, with unresolved D. Trimming shortened V by 7 bases and J by 4 bases, and 13 bases separated the two germline ends. This CDR3 comprises 13 residues. Germline CDR1 MNHNY, CDR2 SVGAGI (reference sequence). CDR3 sequence reads: CASNLGLRTEAFF. DNA of the CDR3: TGTGCCAGCAACCTAGGGTTGCGCACTGAAGCTTTCTTT.

This chain connects TRBV4-1 to TRBJ1-1, with D perhaps matching TRBD1 (5 bases). The ends were cut back, 0 bases at V and 4 bases at J, with 12 bases in the middle. Germline CDR1 MGHRA, CDR2 YSYEKL. This CDR3 is 15 amino acids long. CDR3 coding DNA: TGCGCCAGCAGCCAAGAGGTTTCCAGGGCCACTGAAGCTTTCTTT. Its protein is CASSQEVSRATEAFF.

The CDR3 DNA follows: TGTGCCAGCAGACCTAGCGGGGCTTCCTACAATGAGCAGTTCTTC. Residues: CASRPSGASYNEQFF. The chain is built from TRBV5-6 and TRBJ2-1, with 9 bases fitting TRBD2. The J segment lost 1 base and the V segment lost 5 bases, leaving 4 bases of the junction unmatched. Germline V lookup: CDR1 SGHDT, CDR2 YYEEEE. The CDR3 is 15 residues long. Full variable domain (rest looked up from reference TRBV5-6 and TRBJ2-1): DAGVTQSPTHLIKTRGQQVTLRCSPKSGHDTVSWYQQALGQGPQFIFQYYEEEERQRGNFPDRFSGHQFPNYSSELNVNALLLGDSALYLCASRPSGASYNEQFFGPGTRLTVL.

V is TRBV6-5 and J is TRBJ1-1; D gene unclear. CDR1 is MNHEY and CDR2 is SVGAGI in the germline V gene. The CDR3 covers 12 residues. Trimming removed 5 bases from V and 1 base from J, with 5 bases in between. The DNA of the CDR3 is TGTGCCAGCAGTGCAGGGAACACTGAAGCTTTCTTT. It translates to CASSAGNTEAFF.

The chain is built from TRBV5-4 and TRBJ2-5; 12 nucleotides line up with TRBD2. Unmatched junction bases numbered 9, after V lost 4 bases and J lost 5 bases. This CDR3 contains 16 residues. Germline-derived CDR1 and CDR2 are SGHNT and YYREEE (reference sequence). The CDR3, as DNA: TGTGCCAGCAGCGTACGACTAGCGGGAGAAAGGGAGACCCAGTACTTC. Its protein product is CASSVRLAGERETQYF.

This clone appeared once. The chain is built from TRBV10-3 and TRBJ2-7, with a tentative D call TRBD1 (6 bases). V was trimmed by 1 base and J by 4 bases, leaving 14 bases between them. Per germline, CDR1 ENHRY and CDR2 SYGVKD. The CDR3 is made up of 15 amino acids. In DNA form, the CDR3 reads TGTGCCATCAGTGAGTTCCGGGACACGAATTACGAGCAGTACTTC. It codes for CAISEFRDTNYEQYF.

The V gene is TRBV7-2, the J gene TRBJ2-1; TRBD1 or TRBD2 may be the D gene (5 bases each). Per the germline V gene, CDR1 is SGHTA and CDR2 is FQGNSA. The V gene lost 3 bases and the J gene lost 8 bases, with 8 bases spanning the gap. This CDR3 has 12 amino acids. In DNA, the CDR3 is TGTGCCAGCAGCTTGACGGGACATGAGCAGTTCTTC. It is translated as CASSLTGHEQFF.